Each of the 27 T cell receptor beta chains below was sequenced from the same sample in a study of response to subunit inactivated influenza vaccine. TCRdb re-called the RT-PCR reads with MiXCR, one entry per CDR3 protein. The sample lists approximately 310,000 distinct CDR3 sequences; around a fifth were seen once. The specimen comprised PBMCs from blood, sampled less than 22 months after vaccination. All receptors come from a man aged 50 to 75 who received an inactivated influenza vaccine.

The rearrangement uses TRBV5-1 and TRBJ2-3, with D perhaps matching TRBD1 (6 bases). This CDR3 spans 14 amino acids. Germline V gene lookup returns CDR1 SGHRS and CDR2 YFSETQ. The V gene lost 4 bases and the J gene lost 2 bases, with 11 bases spanning the gap. The CDR3 region is CASSQGSPTDTQYF. As DNA, the CDR3 is TGCGCCAGCAGCCAGGGGTCCCCCACAGATACGCAGTATTTT.

V is TRBV28 and J is TRBJ1-4; D uncertain. The CDR3 length is 16 residues. The V gene's germline CDR1 is MDHEN and CDR2 SYDVKM. Deletions cut 6 bases from V and 0 bases from J, with 14 bases between. For the CDR3, the DNA is TGTGCCAGCAGCACAATACACGTAGCAACTAATGAAAAACTGTTTTTT. This sequence encodes CASSTIHVATNEKLFF.

This chain joins TRBV7-9 and TRBJ1-2; unclear D gene. The germline V gene encodes CDR1 SEHNR and CDR2 FQNEAQ (reference sequence). Trimming left V 4 bases short and J 1 base short, with 13 bases between. CDR3 length: 15 amino acids. CDR3 bases: TGTGCCAGCAGCTCCTCAGACTCAGATAACTATGGCTACACCTTC. Its protein is CASSSSDSDNYGYTF.

As regards this clonotype: Its ends do not fully match the called genes, so a read error is possible. This sequence joins TRBV5-1 and TRBJ1-6; 8 bases are shared with TRBD1. The CDR3 length is 15 residues. Germline V gives CDR1 SGHRS, CDR2 YFSETQ. CDR3 amino acids: CASSVGQGLTSLLHF. In nucleotides, the CDR3 is TGCGCCAGCAGCGTAGGACAGGGACTTACTTCACTCCTCCACTTT.

The chain recombines TRBV9 with TRBJ2-3; 7 nucleotides agree with TRBD2. This CDR3 comprises 15 residues. With 3 bases clipped from V and 5 bases from J, the junction kept 9 bases outside the gene matches. CDR1 and CDR2 (germline): SGDLS, YYNGEE. The chain's CDR3 is CASSGAGVGIDTQYF. The CDR3 nucleotides are TGTGCCAGCAGCGGCGCGGGAGTGGGAATAGATACGCAGTATTTT.

Many counts were recorded for this clonotype. The CDR3 DNA is TGTGCCAGCAGCTCAAGTGGGTACAGTCGGGACACTGAAGCTTTCTTT. Its protein is CASSSSGYSRDTEAFF. This chain joins TRBV6-5 and TRBJ1-1; D is ambiguous. V was trimmed by 6 bases and J by 3 bases, leaving 20 bases between them. Germline V gene lookup returns CDR1 MNHEY and CDR2 SVGAGI. The CDR3 runs to 16 residues.

This clonotype was counted only a few times. The chain is built from TRBV6-1 and TRBJ1-1; D is uncertain. Looked up from germline, CDR1 is MNHNS and CDR2 is SASEGT. This CDR3 spans 15 amino acids. Trimming cost V 1 base and J 0 bases, with 9 bases left between them. DNA for the CDR3: TGTGCCAGCAGTGAAGATTTCAGAATGAACACTGAAGCTTTCTTT. Translated, it gives CASSEDFRMNTEAFF.

This clonotype came up many times. This rearrangement joins TRBV7-2 to TRBJ1-3; D is unclear. Trimming shortened V by 3 bases and J by 0 bases, and 9 bases separated the two germline ends. Germline CDR1 SGHTA, CDR2 FQGNSA. The CDR3 length is 15 residues. DNA of the CDR3: TGTGCCAGCAGCTTTGATGGCATCTCTGGAAACACCATATATTTT. Translation gives CASSFDGISGNTIYF.

This clonotype was seen a handful of times. The V gene is TRBV4-3, the J gene TRBJ2-1, with 7 bases lining up with TRBD1. This CDR3 has 14 residues. V trimming: 3 bases; J trimming: 4 bases; junction bases outside the gene matches: 3. CDR1 is LGHNA and CDR2 is YSLEER in the germline V gene. CDR3 loop: CASSQDRTYNEQFF. CDR3 bases: TGCGCCAGCAGCCAGGACAGGACGTACAATGAGCAGTTCTTC.

The chain is built from TRBV20-1 and TRBJ2-3; 10 bases are shared with TRBD2. V trimming: 6 bases; J trimming: 3 bases; junction bases outside the gene matches: 9. The CDR3 is 15 residues long. Germline V gene lookup returns CDR1 DFQATT and CDR2 SNEGSKA (reference sequence). Here the CDR3 reads CSASLAGDGTDTQYF. The CDR3 coding sequence is TGCAGTGCCAGTCTAGCGGGAGATGGGACAGATACGCAGTATTTT.

The rearrangement links TRBV20-1 to TRBJ1-2; perhaps TRBD1 as D (6 bases). The length of the CDR3 is 12 residues. Germline CDR1 is DFQATT and CDR2 is SNEGSKA (reference sequence). Trimming removed 6 bases at V and 4 bases at J, with 12 bases between. The CDR3 DNA reads TGCAGTGCCCCACCGACAGGCTATGGCTACACCTTC. It encodes CSAPPTGYGYTF.

The chain has TRBV19 and TRBJ1-1; D possibly corresponds to TRBD1 (6 bases). Germline loops: CDR1 LNHDA, CDR2 SQIVND (reference sequence). Trimming cost V 1 base and J 5 bases, with 11 bases left between them. The CDR3 extends over 14 amino acids. The CDR3, as DNA: TGTGCCAGTAGTATAGGGACAGCTAAAACTGAAGCTTTCTTT. Translation gives CASSIGTAKTEAFF. Full variable domain (missing parts from reference TRBV19 and TRBJ1-1): DGGITQSPKYLFRKEGQNVTLSCEQNLNHDAMYWYRQDPGQGLRLIYYSQIVNDFQKGDIAEGYSVSREKKESFPLTVTSAQKNPTAFYLCASSIGTAKTEAFFGQGTRLTVV.

This clonotype has a handful of counts. The chain couples TRBV6-1 to TRBJ2-1; D is perhaps TRBD2 (6 bases). From germline, CDR1 is MNHNS and CDR2 SASEGT. The CDR3 has 14 amino acids. Trimming pared 6 bases from V and 0 bases from J, leaving 9 bases between. In nucleotides, the CDR3 is TGTGCCAGCAGGGGCGGGGTCTCCTACAATGAGCAGTTCTTC. This encodes CASRGGVSYNEQFF.

There are a few counts of this clonotype. V usage is TRBV28 and J usage is TRBJ2-7, with D maybe TRBD2 (6 bases). V was clipped by 5 bases and J by 6 bases, with 17 bases between them. This CDR3 is built from 14 residues. The V gene's germline CDR1 is MDHEN and CDR2 SYDVKM. CDR3 in amino acids: CASSTSYLGGEQYF. The CDR3 bases are TGTGCCAGCAGTACTTCCTACCTCGGGGGCGAGCAGTACTTC.

The chain uses TRBV5-1 and TRBJ2-3, with TRBD2 matching 14 bases. The trim removed 4 bases at V and 6 bases at J, leaving 13 bases unmatched. The CDR3 has 18 amino acids. Germline lookup yields CDR1 SGHRS and CDR2 YFSETQ. In nucleotides, the CDR3 is TGCGCCAGCAGCGCGGGATGGCCGGGACTAGCGGGAGAGGATACGCAGTATTTT. This sequence encodes CASSAGWPGLAGEDTQYF.

The rearrangement uses TRBV21-1 and TRBJ2-7; TRBD2, as called in the table, went unchecked against the DNA. TRBV21-1 is a pseudogene locus. CDR3 length: 16 residues. The CDR3 bases are TGTGCCAGCAGATATGACAGGCCCTTCCGGGACTACGAGCAGTACTTC. Its translation: CASRYDRPFRDYEQYF.

This clonotype was seen repeatedly, ten times or more. The V call is TRBV12-3 or TRBV12-4, the J call TRBJ1-2; D might be TRBD1 (6 bases). The V end lost 6 bases, the J end lost 4 bases, and 12 bases lay between the germline ends. The CDR3 length is 13 residues. The CDR3 sequence is CASRQGSAYGYTF. As DNA, the CDR3 is TGTGCCAGCAGGCAGGGGTCCGCCTATGGCTACACCTTC.

The chain recombines TRBV2 with TRBJ1-4, with TRBD1 identical over 7 bases. Germline assignment: CDR1 SNHLY and CDR2 FYNNEI. The CDR3 contains 15 residues. Trimming removed 4 bases from V and 1 base from J; junction bases left unmatched: 3. CDR3: CASSGGQRTNEKLFF. In DNA form, the CDR3 reads TGTGCCAGCAGTGGGGGACAGAGAACTAATGAAAAACTGTTTTTT.

The chain employs TRBV6-5 and TRBJ2-7; possible D gene TRBD2, 6 bases. V was trimmed by 0 bases and J by 2 bases, leaving 14 bases between them. This CDR3 is built from 16 residues. Germline V gene sequence: CDR1 MNHEY, CDR2 SVGAGI. The CDR3 is CASSYSIVRGTYEQYF. The DNA of the CDR3 is TGTGCCAGCAGTTACTCGATAGTGCGGGGCACCTACGAGCAGTACTTC.

This chain uses TRBV11-1 with TRBJ2-1, with 9 bases lining up with TRBD1. Looked up from germline, CDR1 is SGHAT and CDR2 is FQDESV (reference sequence). Germline trimming cut 7 bases from V and 1 base from J; bases unmatched to any gene: 17. CDR3 length equals 19 residues. The CDR3 region has the DNA TGTGCCAGCACCGGGCTGGGGTACAGGGGGCACGGGTCCTACAATGAGCAGTTCTTC. Protein: CASTGLGYRGHGSYNEQFF.

The chain couples TRBV4-3 to TRBJ1-6; D gene uncertain. Germline assignment: CDR1 LGHNA and CDR2 YSLEER. CDR3 length: 17 amino acids. V was pared by 0 bases and J by 5 bases, with 14 bases between. The CDR3 region is CASSQDPFGENNSPLHF. As DNA, the CDR3 is TGCGCCAGCAGCCAAGACCCATTTGGAGAAAATAATTCACCCCTCCACTTT.

The chain employs TRBV19 and TRBJ1-5, with D perhaps matching TRBD1 (5 bases). CDR1 is LNHDA and CDR2 is SQIVND in the germline V gene (reference sequence). CDR3 length: 15 amino acids. Trimming pared 3 bases from V and 2 bases from J, leaving 11 bases between. The DNA for the CDR3 is TGTGCCAGTAGTATGGGGCATGGGGGCAATCAGCCCCAGCATTTT. It encodes CASSMGHGGNQPQHF.

Here the CDR3 DNA reads TGTGCCAGCAGCAACGAGGGGGCCGACACCGGGGAGCTGTTTTTT. Amino acid sequence: CASSNEGADTGELFF. The chain links TRBV2 to TRBJ2-2; TRBD1 aligns across 7 bases. V was clipped by 6 bases and J by 3 bases; unmatched bases: 7. Germline V gene lookup returns CDR1 SNHLY and CDR2 FYNNEI. The CDR3 length is 15 residues.

This clonotype was picked up a small number of times. The chain has TRBV6-5 and TRBJ1-3; no definite D call. This CDR3 has 11 amino acids. Germline CDR1 is MNHEY and CDR2 is SVGAGI. V was clipped by 7 bases and J by 4 bases, with 5 bases between them. The CDR3 bases are TGTGCCAGCATCTACGGAAACACCATATATTTT. This codes for CASIYGNTIYF.

The CDR3 region has the DNA TGCAGTGCTCCAGAGCAGGGCGTCAATGAGCAGTTCTTC. This gives the protein CSAPEQGVNEQFF. The chain has TRBV20-1 and TRBJ2-1; maybe TRBD1 (5 bases). V was clipped by 5 bases and J by 6 bases, with 14 bases between them. Germline CDR1 and CDR2: DFQATT and SNEGSKA (reference sequence). The CDR3 has 13 amino acids.

The CDR3 is CATSPRGGNEKLFF. In DNA form, the CDR3 reads TGTGCCACCAGCCCCCGGGGGGGGAATGAAAAACTGTTTTTT. The V gene is TRBV15, the J gene TRBJ1-4; D might be TRBD1 (5 bases). The ends were cut back, 5 bases at V and 5 bases at J, with 12 bases in the middle. This CDR3 comprises 14 residues. From germline, CDR1 is LNHNV and CDR2 YYDKDF (reference sequence).

This clonotype was observed a few times. V usage is TRBV29-1 and J usage is TRBJ2-4; tentatively, D is TRBD2 (5 bases). The CDR3 has 11 residues. The V end lost 5 bases, the J end lost 6 bases, and 8 bases lay between the germline ends. CDR1 is SQVTM, CDR2 ANQGSEA, per germline. CDR3 nucleotide sequence: TGCAGCGTTCTACGGGGAAACATTCAGTACTTC. This gives the protein CSVLRGNIQYF.